This record covers a single TCR beta chain. Its antigen is unknown. No quality values exist for individual bases; no much larger clone is one base distant. The cohort comprised some 680 healthy bone marrow donors. At the time of sampling, every cohort member was nominally healthy, though immune exposures that went unrecorded were likely present. The donor was CMV seropositive and was included in the group of almost 300 seropositive cohort members. A peripheral blood sample was provided by each donor, and peripheral blood mononuclear cells were used for TCR beta sequencing. Genomic DNA extraction from the blood cell samples was performed with the Qiagen DNeasy Blood Extraction Kit. The method was the immunoSEQ multiplex PCR assay. A mixture of 60 forward primers for TCR Vbeta segments and 13 reverse primers for TCR Jbeta segments was used in the multiplex PCR. Amplification of the CDR3 region of rearranged TCR beta genes was performed with a multiplex PCR assay on genomic DNA. Amplified TCR beta libraries were sequenced as 87-base-pair reads on the Illumina HiSeq System. Per the source publication's procedure: A later analysis tallied roughly 78 million unique TCR beta chains across the 700 or so repertoires, and some 10 million of those chains were shared by two or more donors. To remove PCR and sequencing errors, raw reads were error-corrected and collapsed into unique sequences using a nearest-neighbor algorithm that merged closely related sequences. To assign V, D and J gene segments, CDR3 sequences were aligned to IMGT reference sequences. For a sequence to be retained, a match of at least six nucleotides to both a V gene segment and a J gene segment was required. A rearrangement was called productive if the CDR3 had no stop codons and remained in frame with V and J, and every other rearrangement was called non-productive. CDR3 was defined by IMGT convention, running from the second conserved V-encoded cysteine to the conserved J-encoded phenylalanine. Sequences without an unambiguous match to a single V gene segment were excluded from the earlier analysis of several hundred of the donors. In an earlier analysis of about 590 of the donors, a V segment was called functional when productive rearrangements were above 56.7%, and segregating when the standard deviation between donors exceeded 5%. A statistical classification framework was built for diagnosing cytomegalovirus status from the catalog of TCR beta chain sequences. In a later analysis, TCR nucleotide sequences were compared against IMGT/GENE-DB human TR gene sequences so that V and J genes could be assigned. A later analysis assigned CDR3 sequences and most-parsimonious VDJ recombination scenarios with the TCRdist pipeline. In a later analysis, every TCR beta chain was defined by the combination of its CDR3 amino acid sequence and its V-gene family, and reads without a unique V-gene family were dropped. In a later analysis, a few hundred highly shared, low-generation-probability nucleotide sequences were removed to address suspected cross-contamination and a sequencing artifact. In a later analysis, a clonal expansion index was calculated for each public chain from normalized within-repertoire ranks of inferred template counts. In a later analysis, generation probabilities were computed with a VDJ recombination model fitted to out-of-frame rearrangements, and the resulting probabilities were checked against IGoR. Hypergeometric tests were used in a later analysis to score TCR-TCR, TCR-HLA and TCR-CMV co-occurrence, with a repertoire-size bias correction applied to the TCR pairs. A later analysis estimated false discovery rates by permuting HLA or CMV assignments 20 times. In a later analysis, co-occurring TCRs were grouped using DBSCAN, and TCRdist sequence similarity was added for clustering within HLA-allele-positive subsets. Repertoires with fewer than 30,000 or more than 120,000 public chains were left out of co-occurrence clustering, as were four to six repertoires with anomalous nucleotide sharing. Drawn from immuneACCESS, this table holds only the in-frame rearrangements with V and J called that TCRdb kept. Clones are partly lost; checked studies trace under half to an unresolved V gene and leave the rest unexplained. D and trimming come from the DNA, and the V and J calls and clone size come from that table. The sample data list about 130,000 clones, and 65% to 75% of these were observed just once. 3.5% to 4.5% of the sample is held by the ten biggest clonotypes.

CDR1 and CDR2 (MRHNA, SNTAGT) derive from the germline V gene. Including the terminal cysteine and phenylalanine, the CDR3 comprises 13 residues. Of the read, only the CDR3 DNA is kept; its 39 bases are in frame from base 1. V has 4 bases trimmed and J has 12 bases trimmed; junction bases matching no gene number 8. The data were taken from a study of cytomegalovirus exposure and HLA in healthy donors (dated by TCRdb to 2016 to 2017). Regarding the complete study: In an earlier analysis of approximately 640 of the donors, 276 Gb of sequence data and 90 million to 120 million unique TCR beta sequences from approximately 180 million T cells were reported. Approximately 300 gigabases of sequencing data and approximately 91 million unique TCR sequences made up an early release that covered approximately 700 HLA-typed donors. Of the roughly 430 genotyped donors, about 84% fell in the genetic ancestry cluster associated with self-reported Caucasian donors. The study was designed to test whether signatures of past pathogen exposure could be identified by cataloging public T cell receptors. The study used immunosequencing to profile the T cell repertoires of some 600 subjects and linked those repertoires to cytomegalovirus serostatus. Along with the approximately 650-subject first cohort, a separate validation cohort of about 110 different subjects was used. To predict cytomegalovirus infection status, the study brought together high-throughput TCR immunosequencing, statistical association of individual TCRs with disease status, and machine learning. A later analysis re-examined previously published TCR beta repertoires from just over 650 donors and added high-resolution HLA genotyping to investigate patterns of TCR occurrence. Rather than drawing on any new phenotypic data, the later analysis identified candidate immune exposures from TCR beta sequences and the way those sequences occurred across donors. In an earlier analysis of about 590 of the donors, high-throughput TCR beta sequencing was used to judge whether each TCR beta V gene segment behaved as functional or pseudogenic. Donor age, sex, ethnicity and CMV serostatus were compiled alongside the repertoire data. In a later genetic analysis, genome-wide SNP genotypes for about three fifths of the 666 donors were used, and that subset was treated as a discovery cohort. Every discovery cohort repertoire had been produced on one sequencing platform. Class I and class II HLA loci were covered by the typing at four-digit resolution. Typing coverage differed by locus: A, B, C, DRB1 and DQB1 were typed in about 629-630 donors, DQA1 in about 500, DPA1 in some 600, and DPB1 in 472. Five DR-DQ haplotypes were treated as single units for association and clustering because of strong linkage in the cohort. Among 350 to 400 genotyped donors of the cohort, an average of about 240,000 unique TCR beta nucleotide sequences were sequenced per donor, roughly a sixth of them non-productive.

Study-level results and caveats: Cytomegalovirus status was reported to be diagnosed by the classifier with high specificity and sensitivity in both the original and validation cohorts. Because counts were too low, about 15 rarely observed V segments, including chromosome 9 orphons, were left out of the earlier analysis of approximately 500 of the donors. For the cohort, immune exposure information was limited to CMV serostatus. A later genetic analysis associated a missense DCLRE1C variant with V-gene and J-gene trimming of TCR beta chains, and an independent cohort replicated the association. A later analysis found that TCR association rates varied across HLA loci, with DRB1 alleles showing the most associated TCRs and HLA-C alleles the fewest. In a later analysis, HLA-associated TCR beta chains were found to be more clonally expanded and to have lower generation probabilities than equally common non-associated chains. In an earlier analysis of approximately 590 of the donors, most TCR beta V segments appeared in productive rearrangements about 87% or about 30% of the time, broadly matching IMGT annotations. The authors suggested that the approach could potentially be generalized to other disease states and immunological phenotypes. This cohort had only TCR beta chains sequenced, and the lack of alpha or paired-chain data limited which features could be detected. In vitro tests confirmed that three of the cytomegalovirus-associated TCR beta chains recognize cytomegalovirus antigens. Across donors, most TCR sequences were observed very rarely, whereas some public TCRs were present in many individuals. In a later genetic analysis, fewer N-insertions in productive TCRs were reported among donors in an Asian-associated ancestry cluster than the approximately 630-donor mean. Strong co-occurrence of HLA alleles, especially DR and DQ, made assigning TCR associations to individual alleles difficult. Correlated functional status among segregating V segments might be attributable to linkage disequilibrium, but an unknown experimental factor could not be ruled out. The study gave a list of 150 to 200 TCR beta chains associated with cytomegalovirus. In a later analysis, some 17,000 TCR beta sequences were associated with specific HLA alleles at a false discovery rate of 0.05. Because some donors lacked HLA typing at each locus, the association tests relied only on the typed subset. A further reported finding was that TCR beta sequences accurately predicted the HLA-A and HLA-B alleles for most subjects in the first cohort. A later analysis reported that several top co-occurrence clusters appeared linked to parvovirus B19, influenza, CMV and Epstein-Barr virus. The 87-base-pair reads could not distinguish some IMGT-functional V segments, including TRBV6-2 and TRBV6-3, so those segments were excluded. Most CMV-associated TCR beta chains appeared to be HLA-restricted in a later analysis, and the HLA associations seemed to be driven largely by CMV exposure. Sequencing depth was assumed to be roughly uniform across donors in the presence/absence analyses, though that assumption may not hold. The sequencing pipeline was judged likely to have produced a cluster of highly shared sequence variants as a technical artifact.

In this chain, TRBV6-4 is recombined with TRBJ2-1, with 8 bases matching TRBD1. The sequence came from a man aged 35 to 55 in good health and CMV-seropositive. The sequenced material came from PBMCs. The DNA reads TGTGCCAGCAGTGCCCTTGGGACAGGTGGGCAGTTCTTC. Its amino acids are CASSALGTGGQFF.